This passage covers 9 T cell receptor beta chains from one sample sequenced in a study of blood T cell repertoires in COVID-19. The protocol was immunoSEQ multiplex PCR, while the TCRdb copy is restricted to in-frame clones and leaves out a portion. The repertoire consists of almost 250,000 clones, with around 89% occurring once and the leading ten covering about 4%. The source material was PBMCs or T cells enriched from blood (not recorded which). The receptors were gathered from a woman in her twenties or thirties who had recovered from COVID-19.

V and J are TRBV9 and TRBJ1-1; D remains ambiguous. The V gene lost 4 bases and the J gene lost 6 bases, with 16 bases spanning the gap. The germline V gene encodes CDR1 SGDLS and CDR2 YYNGEE. The CDR3 is made up of 14 amino acids. CDR3 loop: CASSTRGESSEAFF. CDR3 DNA sequence: TGTGCCAGCAGCACCCGGGGTGAAAGTTCTGAAGCTTTCTTT. The entire variable domain, with the rest obtained from reference TRBV9 and TRBJ1-1, is as follows: DSGVTQTPKHLITATGQRVTLRCSPRSGDLSVYWYQQSLDQGLQFLIQYYNGEERAKGNILERFSAQQFPDLHSELNLSSLELGDSALYFCASSTRGESSEAFFGQGTRLTVV.

The chain carries TRBV29-1 and TRBJ1-2; 8 bases fit TRBD1. Germline CDR1 SQVTM, CDR2 ANQGSEA. The CDR3 is 14 residues long. The ends lost 7 bases at V and 1 base at J; junction bases unmatched: 8. Here the CDR3 reads CSALRTGSNYGYTF. Written as DNA, the CDR3 is TGCAGCGCACTAAGGACAGGGAGTAACTATGGCTACACCTTC.

The chain couples TRBV7-8 to TRBJ1-2, with D perhaps matching TRBD1 (6 bases). The germline gives CDR1 SGHVS, CDR2 FQNEAQ. This CDR3 is built from 18 residues. V was trimmed by 5 bases and J by 5 bases, leaving 27 bases between them. The CDR3 reads CASSQTPVAPSQGYGYTF. CDR3 DNA: TGTGCCAGCAGCCAGACCCCCGTAGCGCCATCCCAGGGGTATGGCTACACCTTC.

The chain couples TRBV19 to TRBJ1-1; 7 bases line up with TRBD1. V shed 6 bases, J shed 4 bases, and the junction held 8 bases outside the gene matches. This CDR3 is 14 amino acids long. Germline V gene data show CDR1 as LNHDA and CDR2 as SQIVND (reference sequence). The DNA of the CDR3 is TGTGCCAGTAGCTGGGACAGTGGGGCCACTGAAGCTTTCTTT. Translation: CASSWDSGATEAFF.

This rearrangement joins TRBV11-2 to TRBJ2-3; TRBD2 aligns across 8 bases. There are 16 residues in the CDR3. The V gene end was trimmed by 3 bases and the J gene end by 5 bases; junction bases not matched to a gene: 10. Germline CDR1 and CDR2: SGHAT and FQNNGV. CDR3 nucleotides: TGTGCCAGCAGCTTGGACGGGAGGGCCGGTATAGATACGCAGTATTTT. Its translation: CASSLDGRAGIDTQYF.

The V and J genes are TRBV7-3 and TRBJ2-6; D remains ambiguous. CDR1 is SGHTA and CDR2 is FQGTGA in the germline V gene. The CDR3 has 14 residues. Trimming took 1 base from V and 4 from J, leaving 5 bases between them. CDR3 loop: CASSLKSGANVLTF. CDR3 sequence (DNA): TGTGCCAGCAGCTTAAAAAGCGGGGCCAACGTCCTGACTTTC. Together with reference TRBV7-3 and TRBJ2-6, the CDR3 gives the full variable domain: GAGVSQTPSNKVTEKGKYVELRCDPISGHTALYWYRQSLGQGPEFLIYFQGTGAADDSGLPNDRFFAVRPEGSVSTLKIQRTERGDSAVYLCASSLKSGANVLTFGAGSRLTVL.

The chain is built from TRBV7-8 and TRBJ2-2, with 9 positions matching TRBD1. Losses at the gene ends were 2 bases for V and 4 bases for J; bases not matched to a gene: 5. CDR1 and CDR2 from the germline V gene are SGHVS and FQNEAQ. The CDR3 totals 16 residues. CDR3 residues: CASSLYGTGSTGELFF. CDR3 DNA sequence: TGTGCCAGCAGCTTATACGGGACAGGGAGCACCGGGGAGCTGTTTTTT.

V and J are TRBV28 and TRBJ1-2, with D unresolved. This CDR3 has 18 amino acids. Germline V gene data show CDR1 as MDHEN and CDR2 as SYDVKM. The V gene lost 2 bases and the J gene lost 0 bases, with 19 bases spanning the gap. The CDR3 protein is CASSLAIPLQIPNYGYTF. For the CDR3, the DNA is TGTGCCAGCAGTTTAGCCATCCCTCTCCAGATTCCTAACTATGGCTACACCTTC.

The chain uses TRBV6-1 and TRBJ2-2; D is ambiguous. The germline V gene encodes CDR1 MNHNS and CDR2 SASEGT. The germline V and J ends were trimmed by 6 bases and 4 bases, with 3 bases remaining between them. This CDR3 region has 11 residues. The CDR3 nucleotides read TGTGCCAGCAGCCGCACCGGGGAGCTGTTTTTT. It is translated as CASSRTGELFF.